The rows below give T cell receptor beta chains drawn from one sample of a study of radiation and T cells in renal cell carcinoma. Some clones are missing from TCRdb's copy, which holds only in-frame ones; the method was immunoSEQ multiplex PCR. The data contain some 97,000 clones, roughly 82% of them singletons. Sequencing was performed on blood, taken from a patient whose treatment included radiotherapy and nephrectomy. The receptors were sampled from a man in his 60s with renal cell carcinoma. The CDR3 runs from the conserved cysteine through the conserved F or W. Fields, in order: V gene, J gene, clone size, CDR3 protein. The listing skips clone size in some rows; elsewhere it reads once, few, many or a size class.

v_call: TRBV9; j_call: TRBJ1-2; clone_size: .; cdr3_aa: CASSVRTNYGYTF
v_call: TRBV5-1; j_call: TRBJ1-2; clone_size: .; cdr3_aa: CASTLSLDTNYGYTF
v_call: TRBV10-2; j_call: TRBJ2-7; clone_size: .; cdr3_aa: CASEAGRYEQYF
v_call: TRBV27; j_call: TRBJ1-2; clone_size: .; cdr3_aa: CASSRQGAESRGYTF
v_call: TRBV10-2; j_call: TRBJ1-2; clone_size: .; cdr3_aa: CASSESTVGSYGYTF
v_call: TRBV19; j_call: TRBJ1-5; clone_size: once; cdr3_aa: CASTGGFGNQPQHF
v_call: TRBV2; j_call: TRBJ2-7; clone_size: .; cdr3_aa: CASRESGGGQGLTYEQYF
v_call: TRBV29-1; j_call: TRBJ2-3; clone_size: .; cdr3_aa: CSVVEGTDTQYF
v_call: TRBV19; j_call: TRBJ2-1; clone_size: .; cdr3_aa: CASSLTSGGSYNEQFF
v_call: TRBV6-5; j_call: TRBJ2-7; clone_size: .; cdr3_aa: CASMSVYEQYF
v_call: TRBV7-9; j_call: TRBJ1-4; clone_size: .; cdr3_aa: CASSLTGGNEKLFF
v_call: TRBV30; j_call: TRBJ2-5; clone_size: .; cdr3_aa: CAWSVREQGETQYF
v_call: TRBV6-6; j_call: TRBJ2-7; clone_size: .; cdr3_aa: CASSRTVSSYEQYF
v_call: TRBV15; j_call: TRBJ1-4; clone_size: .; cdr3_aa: CATSRDEQEKLFF
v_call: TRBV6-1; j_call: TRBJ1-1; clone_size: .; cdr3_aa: CASSEPETEAFF
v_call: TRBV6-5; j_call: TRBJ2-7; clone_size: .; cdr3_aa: CASIDGFSYEQYF
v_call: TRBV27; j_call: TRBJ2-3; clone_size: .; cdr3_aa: CASRVAGGEADTQYF
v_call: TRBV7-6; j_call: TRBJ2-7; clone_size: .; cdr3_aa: CASSFRRSGASSEQYF
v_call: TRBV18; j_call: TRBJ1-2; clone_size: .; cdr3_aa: CASSPTDANYGYTF
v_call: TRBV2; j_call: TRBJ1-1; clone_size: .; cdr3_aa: CASSFGPGSTEAFF
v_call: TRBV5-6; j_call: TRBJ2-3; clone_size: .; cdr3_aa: CASSYISGYSTDTQYF
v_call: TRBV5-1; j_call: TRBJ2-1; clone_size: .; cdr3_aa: CASSSAGTSGSGEQFF
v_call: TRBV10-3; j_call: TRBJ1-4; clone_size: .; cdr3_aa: CAISGNNEKLFF